A single sample gave rise to the 15 T cell receptor beta chains below, sequenced in a study of patients and donors after allogeneic stem cell transplantation. TCRdb used MiXCR to reprocess the RT-PCR reads, holding one entry per CDR3 protein. This table has about 110,000 distinct CDR3 sequences, around 33% appearing once. Sequencing was carried out using blood, either unsorted or a sorted T cell fraction (not recorded which). The receptors derive from a human donor who was either an allogeneic HSCT recipient or a stem cell or donor lymphocyte infusion donor (not recorded which). It is not recorded whose cells these are; they may come from a transplant donor.

The J gene is TRBJ1-6, the V gene TRBV2; no clear D gene. Germline V gene sequence: CDR1 SNHLY, CDR2 FYNNEI. The germline V and J ends were trimmed by 4 bases and 6 bases, with 16 bases remaining between them. The CDR3 runs 16 residues. This chain's CDR3 is CASSVLLRIFNSPLHF. Written as DNA, the CDR3 is TGTGCCAGCAGTGTTCTACTTAGGATTTTTAATTCACCCCTCCACTTT.

The gene calls are TRBV29-1 and TRBJ2-2, with 7 bases lining up with TRBD2. The CDR3 extends over 14 amino acids. CDR1 and CDR2 (germline): SQVTM, ANQGSEA. Germline trimming cut 4 bases from V and 1 base from J; bases unmatched to any gene: 3. For the CDR3, the DNA is TGCAGCGTTGGGAGCGGGATGAACACCGGGGAGCTGTTTTTT. This encodes CSVGSGMNTGELFF.

This chain connects TRBV10-2 to TRBJ1-2; D might be TRBD1 (5 bases). Germline CDR1 WSHSY, CDR2 SAAADI. V was pared by 8 bases and J by 6 bases, with 19 bases between. The CDR3 runs to 14 residues. The CDR3 nucleotides are TGCGCCAGCCTAGCAGCGCCTCGGGGCAATGGCTACACCTTC. It specifies CASLAAPRGNGYTF.

The chain employs TRBV13 and TRBJ2-1; D gene unclear. V lost 7 bases and J lost 5, with 12 bases in between. The length of the CDR3 is 13 residues. Germline values: CDR1 PRHDT, CDR2 FYEKMQ (reference sequence). The CDR3 DNA reads as TGTGCCAGCACCTTCGGCGGTAACAATGAGCAGTTCTTC. This gives the protein CASTFGGNNEQFF. Full variable domain (remainder filled in from reference TRBV13 and TRBJ2-1): AAGVIQSPRHLIKEKRETATLKCYPIPRHDTVYWYQQGPGQDPQFLISFYEKMQSDKGSIPDRFSAQQFSDYHSELNMSSLELGDSALYFCASTFGGNNEQFFGPGTRLTVL.

This clonotype has only a few counts. The V and J genes are TRBV6-5 and TRBJ2-3, with D maybe TRBD1 (6 bases). V was trimmed by 6 bases and J by 0 bases, leaving 13 bases between them. The CDR3 runs 15 residues. Germline V lookup: CDR1 MNHEY, CDR2 SVGAGI. The CDR3 DNA is TGTGCCAGCAGCCGACACAGGGTCAGCACAGATACGCAGTATTTT. Amino acids: CASSRHRVSTDTQYF.

This clonotype was counted many times. This rearrangement joins TRBV5-6 to TRBJ1-5; D remains ambiguous. V was clipped by 0 bases and J by 7 bases, with 5 bases between them. The germline V gene has CDR1 SGHDT and CDR2 YYEEEE. The CDR3 has 12 amino acids. This CDR3 reads CASSLGRQPQHF. The CDR3 coding sequence is TGTGCCAGCAGCTTGGGACGCCAGCCCCAGCATTTT.

This rearrangement joins TRBV12-3 or TRBV12-4 to TRBJ2-7; 7 nucleotides match TRBD1. This CDR3 spans 16 amino acids. J lost 0 bases, V lost 5 bases, and 10 bases had no gene match. The CDR3, as DNA: TGTGCCAGCAGTCCCGGACAGGCTCCGATCTCCTACGAGCAGTACTTC. Translated, it gives CASSPGQAPISYEQYF.

The chain links TRBV5-8 to TRBJ2-1; D unresolved. CDR1 and CDR2 (germline): SGHTS, YDEGEE. This CDR3 has 11 amino acids. V lost 7 bases and J lost 7, with 9 bases in between. The CDR3 DNA reads as TGTGCCAGCCGCTCGAGAAATGAGCAGTTCTTC. Translating it yields CASRSRNEQFF.

V gene TRBV18 combines with J gene TRBJ2-7; 8 positions agree with TRBD1. This CDR3 is built from 11 residues. V was pared by 9 bases and J by 3 bases, with 1 base of the junction left unmatched. The germline gives CDR1 KGHSH, CDR2 LQKENI. CDR3 DNA: TGTGCCAGTGGACAGGGCTACGAGCAGTACTTC. Protein product: CASGQGYEQYF.

The chain recombines TRBV6-5 with TRBJ2-7; 10 bases agree with TRBD1. CDR3 size: 14 residues. Germline V CDR1 and CDR2: MNHEY, SVGAGI. Germline trimming cut 5 bases from V and 6 bases from J; bases unmatched to any gene: 7. The chain's CDR3 is CASSRDRGMGEQYF. CDR3 DNA sequence: TGTGCCAGCAGTAGGGACAGGGGAATGGGCGAGCAGTACTTC.

The chain combines TRBV7-9 with TRBJ2-6; 11 nucleotides agree with TRBD2. Trimming cost V 5 bases and J 0 bases; bases outside gene matches: 6. CDR3 size: 18 residues. Germline CDR1 SEHNR, CDR2 FQNEAQ (reference sequence). CDR3 loop: CASSPTSGSFSGANVLTF. The CDR3 DNA reads as TGTGCCAGCAGCCCTACTAGCGGGAGTTTCTCTGGGGCCAACGTCCTGACTTTC.

The chain links TRBV6-5 to TRBJ2-1; the match to TRBD1 covers 7 bases. Looked up from germline, CDR1 is MNHEY and CDR2 is SVGAGI. The CDR3 is 14 amino acids. V shed 5 bases, J shed 5 bases, and the junction held 6 bases outside the gene matches. CDR3 nucleotides: TGTGCCAGCAGTGACAGGGAGAGCGACAATGAGCAGTTCTTC. Translation: CASSDRESDNEQFF.

This clonotype appeared many times. J is TRBJ1-3 and V is TRBV4-3, with 7 bases fitting TRBD1. Trimming cost V 1 base and J 0 bases; bases outside gene matches: 6. From germline, CDR1 is LGHNA and CDR2 YSLEER. There are 17 residues in the CDR3. CDR3: CASSQGLGQISGNTIYF. Written as DNA, the CDR3 is TGCGCCAGCAGCCAAGGGCTGGGACAGATCTCTGGAAACACCATATATTTT.

The chain employs TRBV24-1 and TRBJ2-2; D not certain. This CDR3 has 14 amino acids. Per germline, CDR1 KGHDR and CDR2 SFDVKD. The V and J ends lost 1 base and 4 bases respectively, with 6 bases between them. CDR3 in amino acids: CATSDLRVTGELFF. As DNA, the CDR3 is TGTGCCACCAGTGATTTAAGGGTCACCGGGGAGCTGTTTTTT.

V is TRBV28 and J is TRBJ2-5, with D perhaps being TRBD1 or TRBD2 (5 bases each). The germline V and J ends were trimmed by 5 bases and 0 bases, with 10 bases remaining between them. Germline-derived CDR1 and CDR2 are MDHEN and SYDVKM. The CDR3 length is 14 residues. CDR3 nucleotide sequence: TGTGCCAGCAGTGGCCGGGGCCACCAAGAGACCCAGTACTTC. This gives the protein CASSGRGHQETQYF.